The 5 T cell receptor beta chains reported below all come from one sample, sequenced in a study of T cells expressing NK-cell markers (dated by TCRdb to 2018 to 2021). Preparation of the library involved 5' RACE. The instrument was an Illumina HiSeq 2000. With the reads reprocessed by TCRdb, a single entry stands for each CDR3 protein sequence and no DNA is reported. This sample's records show 350,000 to 450,000 distinct CDR3 sequences. Over 4% of the sample is held by the ten biggest clonotypes. The source material was blood T cells: a sorted CD56 or NKG2C T cell subset, CD4+ or CD8+ T cells, or bulk PBMC T cells (not recorded which). All receptors come from a man between 18 and 69 years old in good health.

The CDR3 loop is CASSFADRDEQYF. The rearrangement links TRBV5-1 to TRBJ2-7; the TCRdb D gene call, TRBD1, has no DNA to confirm it. The V gene's germline CDR1 is SGHRS and CDR2 YFSETQ. This CDR3 region has 13 residues.

V usage is TRBV14 and J usage is TRBJ2-1; the D gene TCRdb calls, TRBD2, cannot be checked with no DNA. There are 15 residues in the CDR3. Germline lookup yields CDR1 SGHDN and CDR2 FVKESK. The CDR3 here is CASSRGLAGYNEQFF.

The rearrangement links TRBV4-2 to TRBJ2-2; without DNA, the TCRdb call of TRBD2 cannot be checked. CDR3 length: 20 amino acids. Germline V gene sequence: CDR1 LGHNA, CDR2 YNFKEQ. CDR3 in amino acids: CASSQAGWTSGGRNTGELFF.

V and J are TRBV5-6 and TRBJ2-1; lacking DNA, the TRBD2 call made by TCRdb goes unchecked. This CDR3 spans 18 amino acids. Germline CDR1 reads SGHDT; CDR2 reads YYEEEE. The CDR3: CASSLYRLAGRSYNEQFF. Looking up the rest from reference TRBV5-6 and TRBJ2-1 gives the full variable domain: DAGVTQSPTHLIKTRGQQVTLRCSPKSGHDTVSWYQQALGQGPQFIFQYYEEEERQRGNFPDRFSGHQFPNYSSELNVNALLLGDSALYLCASSLYRLAGRSYNEQFFGPGTRLTVL.

This sequence joins TRBV7-9 and TRBJ2-7; TCRdb selects TRBD2, and the lack of DNA leaves this call unchecked. The V gene's germline CDR1 is SEHNR and CDR2 FQNEAQ (reference sequence). The CDR3 sequence is 12 residues long. CDR3 in amino acids: CACAAGNYEQYF.